Described below is a single T cell receptor (beta chain) sequence and its context. Its antigen is unknown. The CDR3 spans 15 residues. V lost 4 bases and J lost 5; bases outside the gene matches: 7. Germline values: CDR1 LGHDT, CDR2 YNNKEL (reference sequence). It was with random hexamers that roughly 0.5 to 1 ug RNA was reverse transcribed. TCRdb reanalysed the immunoSEQ multiplex PCR reads using MiXCR and keeps one entry per CDR3 protein. The sample holds approximately 190,000 distinct CDR3 sequences, just under 95% seen once. This entry comes from a study of CD8 T cells in Susac syndrome. Study-level points and caveats: CD8+ clonal expansion in Susac was maximal in TEMRA cells and in active patients.

Source material: CD8+ T cells from PBMCs. This chain links TRBV3-1 with TRBJ2-4; 8 bases are a match to TRBD1. The clonotype was recovered from a human donor with Susac syndrome. CDR3 region: CASSLGQGVENIQYF. The CDR3 DNA follows: TGTGCCAGCAGCCTCGGACAGGGCGTCGAAAACATTCAGTACTTC.